Below are 27 T cell receptor beta chains sequenced from a single sample in a study of T cells in tuberculosis. The method was immunoSEQ multiplex PCR; TCRdb's version includes in-frame clones alone and lacks a portion of them. In the table there are about 49,000 clones, roughly 96% of which are singletons. This sample's time point: new active TB diagnosis, blood taken before or within 7 days of starting treatment. The material sequenced was PBMCs, taken at tuberculosis diagnosis. These receptors originate from an adult with tuberculosis.

The CDR3 nucleotides read TGCGCCAGCAGCCAAGGTTGGCCCGAGGGCTACGAGCAGTACTTC. Its translation is CASSQGWPEGYEQYF. V and J are TRBV4-1 and TRBJ2-7; a possible D gene is TRBD2 (5 bases). CDR3 length: 15 amino acids. From germline, CDR1 is MGHRA and CDR2 YSYEKL. Trimming pared 1 base from V and 3 bases from J, leaving 13 bases between.

This sequence joins TRBV28 and TRBJ2-3; D is unclear. The CDR3 length is 13 residues. The V end lost 5 bases, the J end lost 2 bases, and 8 bases lay between the germline ends. The germline gives CDR1 MDHEN, CDR2 SYDVKM. The chain's CDR3 is CASSLDFTDTQYF. The CDR3 DNA follows: TGTGCCAGCAGTCTAGACTTCACAGATACGCAGTATTTT.

The rearrangement joins TRBV7-8 to TRBJ1-1; no firm D call. Germline V gene sequence: CDR1 SGHVS, CDR2 FQNEAQ. The CDR3 spans 17 residues. The ends were cut back, 0 bases at V and 0 bases at J, with 14 bases in the middle. CDR3 region: CASSLASLNSMNTEAFF. The CDR3 bases are TGTGCCAGCAGCTTAGCATCACTGAACAGTATGAACACTGAAGCTTTCTTT.

The chain uses TRBV19 and TRBJ2-3, with D perhaps TRBD2 (6 bases). CDR1 and CDR2 (germline): LNHDA, SQIVND (reference sequence). V lost 3 bases, J lost 0 bases, and 7 bases lay in between. This CDR3 is built from 14 residues. In DNA, the CDR3 is TGTGCCAGTAGTATTAGCGGAAGCACAGATACGCAGTATTTT. Translated, it gives CASSISGSTDTQYF. Full variable domain (remainder filled in from reference TRBV19 and TRBJ2-3): DGGITQSPKYLFRKEGQNVTLSCEQNLNHDAMYWYRQDPGQGLRLIYYSQIVNDFQKGDIAEGYSVSREKKESFPLTVTSAQKNPTAFYLCASSISGSTDTQYFGPGTRLTVL.

The chain is built from TRBV19 and TRBJ1-1, with D perhaps matching TRBD1 (6 bases). V was trimmed by 10 bases and J by 8 bases, leaving 11 bases between them. This CDR3 is built from 10 residues. Germline CDR1 LNHDA, CDR2 SQIVND (reference sequence). The CDR3 is CATGTWEAFF. DNA for the CDR3: TGTGCCACCGGGACATGGGAAGCTTTCTTT.

This chain joins TRBV11-2 and TRBJ1-1, with 10 bases fitting TRBD1. The CDR3 loop spans 14 amino acids. CDR1 and CDR2 from the germline V gene are SGHAT and FQNNGV. The ends lost 5 bases at V and 5 bases at J; junction bases unmatched: 5. Written as DNA, the CDR3 is TGTGCCAGCAGCGAGACAGGGGGCCGGACTGAAGCTTTCTTT. Translating gives CASSETGGRTEAFF.

Comments on this clone: An end of the junction does not agree with germline; a read error may underlie this. This sequence joins TRBV7-7 and TRBJ2-3, with TRBD1 identical over 8 bases. Per the germline V gene, CDR1 is SSHAT and CDR2 is FNYEAQ (reference sequence). The length of the CDR3 is 13 residues. The DNA of the CDR3 is TGTGCTAGCAGACCGACAGGGGCAGATACGCAGTATTTT. This codes for CASRPTGADTQYF.

This rearrangement joins TRBV6-6 to TRBJ2-4; 9 nucleotides line up with TRBD1. This CDR3 is 15 amino acids long. With 3 bases clipped from V and 6 bases from J, the junction kept 6 bases outside the gene matches. Per the germline V gene, CDR1 is MNHNY and CDR2 is SVGAGI (reference sequence). This chain's CDR3 is CASSYLGTGRNIQYF. The DNA for the CDR3 is TGTGCCAGCAGTTATCTCGGGACAGGGAGAAACATTCAGTACTTC.

This chain connects TRBV5-1 to TRBJ2-1; 8 nucleotides agree with TRBD2. Germline CDR1 is SGHRS and CDR2 is YFSETQ. J lost 6 bases, V lost 0 bases, and 5 bases had no gene match. The CDR3 runs 15 residues. The CDR3 DNA reads as TGCGCCAGCAGCTTGGCTGCGGGAGGAGTCAATGAGCAGTTCTTC. Protein sequence: CASSLAAGGVNEQFF.

V and J are TRBV2 and TRBJ2-1, with a weak D call TRBD2 (5 bases). Germline V gives CDR1 SNHLY, CDR2 FYNNEI. The CDR3 consists of 15 residues. V shed 4 bases and J shed 4 bases, with 14 bases lying between them. The CDR3 region has the DNA TGTGCCAGCAGTGGTTCTAGCTTGGTGTACAATGAGCAGTTCTTC. This codes for CASSGSSLVYNEQFF.

This clone came up once. The rearrangement uses TRBV5-1 and TRBJ1-2; TRBD1 matches 10 bases. Germline loops: CDR1 SGHRS, CDR2 YFSETQ. V was pared by 4 bases and J by 6 bases, with 6 bases of the junction left unmatched. The CDR3 runs to 14 residues. The CDR3 loop is CASSQDRGWDGYTF. The CDR3, as DNA: TGCGCCAGCAGCCAGGACAGGGGGTGGGATGGCTACACCTTC. The full variable domain, its missing parts supplied by reference TRBV5-1 and TRBJ1-2, is KAGVTQTPRYLIKTRGQQVTLSCSPISGHRSVSWYQQTPGQGLQFLFEYFSETQRNKGNFPGRFSGRQFSNSRSEMNVSTLELGDSALYLCASSQDRGWDGYTFGSGTRLTVV.

This chain joins TRBV5-4 and TRBJ2-7; D might be TRBD1 (6 bases). The CDR3 runs to 15 residues. The V end lost 3 bases, the J end lost 7 bases, and 20 bases lay between the germline ends. Germline-derived CDR1 and CDR2 are SGHNT and YYREEE (reference sequence). CDR3 DNA: TGTGCCAGCAGCTCGGAATTGACAGGATTAAGTGAGCAGTACTTC. This encodes CASSSELTGLSEQYF.

The V call is TRBV2, the J call TRBJ2-5; 10 nucleotides align to TRBD2. V lost 7 bases, J lost 4 bases, and 15 bases stayed unmatched. CDR1 is SNHLY, CDR2 FYNNEI, per germline. This CDR3 is built from 17 residues. The CDR3 nucleotides read TGTGCCAGCACTGAGGGGGCTAGCGGGAGACGTGCAGAGACCCAGTACTTC. Translation: CASTEGASGRRAETQYF.

The CDR3 region is CATEGQSYEQYF. CDR3 DNA sequence: TGTGCCACCGAGGGACAGTCCTACGAGCAGTACTTC. J is TRBJ2-7 and V is TRBV6-5; 7 bases are shared with TRBD1. The junction had 4 bases not matched to a gene; V was cut back by 10 bases and J by 1 base. Germline V gene sequence: CDR1 MNHEY, CDR2 SVGAGI. The CDR3 length is 12 residues.

V and J are TRBV19 and TRBJ1-4, with D possibly being TRBD1 (5 bases). Per the germline V gene, CDR1 is LNHDA and CDR2 is SQIVND (reference sequence). V lost 3 bases, J lost 7 bases, and 18 bases lay in between. CDR3 size: 16 residues. CDR3 sequence reads: CASSMITGGEGEKLFF. DNA for the CDR3: TGTGCCAGTAGTATGATCACGGGGGGAGAAGGTGAAAAACTGTTTTTT.

The V gene is TRBV21-1, the J gene TRBJ1-2; no check of the table's D call, TRBD1, against the DNA was made. TRBV21-1 is termed a pseudogene. This CDR3 has 19 residues. DNA for the CDR3: TGTGCCAGCAGCAAAAAGGTCAGGACAGGGATTAATGCTAACTATGGCTACACCTTC. Amino acids: CASSKKVRTGINANYGYTF.

The gene calls are TRBV14 and TRBJ2-5; possible D gene TRBD1, 6 bases. This CDR3 spans 14 amino acids. V shed 4 bases and J shed 2 bases, with 11 bases lying between them. Germline V gene sequence: CDR1 SGHDN, CDR2 FVKESK. The CDR3 DNA sequence: TGTGCCAGCAGCCTTGGGACACTGCAAGAGACCCAGTACTTC. Residues: CASSLGTLQETQYF.

The chain links TRBV6-6 to TRBJ1-2, with D tentatively TRBD1 (5 bases). V lost 2 bases, J lost 3 bases, and 13 bases lay in between. Germline V lookup: CDR1 MNHNY, CDR2 SVGAGI (reference sequence). This CDR3 contains 15 residues. The CDR3 protein is CASSYTRRGDYGYTF. The DNA of the CDR3 is TGTGCCAGCAGTTACACTAGACGGGGGGACTATGGCTACACCTTC.

The chain joins TRBV27 to TRBJ1-6; D ambiguous. With 4 bases removed from V and 10 bases from J, the gap between germline ends came to 20 bases. The CDR3 loop spans 16 amino acids. The germline CDR1 and CDR2 sequences are MNHEY and SMNVEV (reference sequence). CDR3 DNA sequence: TGTGCCAGCAGTTCCTCATACCCCCCGAGGGTATCACCCCTCCACTTT. The encoded protein is CASSSSYPPRVSPLHF.

The gene calls are TRBV18 and TRBJ1-4; 8 nucleotides agree with TRBD1. V lost 4 bases and J lost 0; bases outside the gene matches: 1. Germline loops: CDR1 KGHSH, CDR2 LQKENI. This CDR3 contains 15 residues. The CDR3 protein is CASSLQGATNEKLFF. The CDR3 coding sequence is TGTGCCAGCTCACTACAGGGGGCAACTAATGAAAAACTGTTTTTT.

This chain uses TRBV27 with TRBJ2-5; TRBD2 matches 15 bases. CDR3 length equals 18 residues. V was pared by 5 bases and J by 5 bases, with 12 bases of the junction left unmatched. Germline CDR1 reads MNHEY; CDR2 reads SMNVEV (reference sequence). The CDR3 sequence is CASSRRRTSGRAWETQYF. The CDR3 nucleotides are TGTGCCAGCAGTAGAAGACGGACTAGCGGGAGGGCCTGGGAGACCCAGTACTTC.

The chain combines TRBV10-1 with TRBJ2-3; D is unresolved. Trimming pared 0 bases from V and 8 bases from J, leaving 6 bases between. The CDR3 is 12 residues long. CDR1 is WNHNN and CDR2 is SYGVQD in the germline V gene (reference sequence). CDR3 coding DNA: TGCGCCAGCAGTGAGTCGAGTGGTACGCAGTATTTT. It encodes CASSESSGTQYF.

The rearrangement links TRBV30 to TRBJ1-1; D may be TRBD1 (5 bases). V was trimmed by 0 bases and J by 4 bases, leaving 15 bases between them. Per the germline V gene, CDR1 is GTSNPN and CDR2 is SVGIG (reference sequence). The CDR3 sequence is 15 residues long. This chain's CDR3 is CAWSVPRGIGTEAFF. In DNA form, the CDR3 reads TGTGCCTGGAGTGTACCAAGGGGAATCGGCACTGAAGCTTTCTTT.

The J gene is TRBJ2-7, the V gene TRBV7-6; 11 nucleotides align to TRBD1. The J segment lost 4 bases and the V segment lost 1 base, leaving 6 bases of the junction unmatched. The CDR3 length is 16 residues. Germline CDR1 reads SGHVS; CDR2 reads FNYEAQ. The CDR3 region is CASSLGGTGGRYEQYF. In DNA, the CDR3 is TGTGCCAGCAGCTTAGGCGGGACAGGGGGTCGGTACGAGCAGTACTTC.

J is TRBJ2-5 and V is TRBV5-1, with a weak D call TRBD2 (6 bases). This CDR3 has 14 residues. Trimming removed 4 bases at V and 5 bases at J, with 15 bases between. Looked up from germline, CDR1 is SGHRS and CDR2 is YFSETQ. Here the CDR3 DNA reads TGCGCCAGCAGCGACGGGACTGCGAGTGAGACCCAGTACTTC. Translation gives CASSDGTASETQYF.

The CDR3: CASSTTGGNQPQHF. CDR3 in DNA: TGTGCCAGCAGTACCACAGGGGGAAATCAGCCCCAGCATTTT. The J gene is TRBJ1-5, the V gene TRBV27; 8 nucleotides agree with TRBD1. The V gene's germline CDR1 is MNHEY and CDR2 SMNVEV (reference sequence). This CDR3 contains 14 residues. Trimming cost V 5 bases and J 4 bases; bases outside gene matches: 4.

The DNA for the CDR3 is TGTGCCAGTCGTTCGGCGGGAGCCTCCTACGAGCAGTACTTC. It specifies CASRSAGASYEQYF. The chain combines TRBV19 with TRBJ2-7; TRBD2 matches at 7 bases. V lost 8 bases, J lost 0 bases, and 7 bases stayed unmatched. CDR1 is LNHDA and CDR2 is SQIVND in the germline V gene (reference sequence). The CDR3 length is 14 residues.